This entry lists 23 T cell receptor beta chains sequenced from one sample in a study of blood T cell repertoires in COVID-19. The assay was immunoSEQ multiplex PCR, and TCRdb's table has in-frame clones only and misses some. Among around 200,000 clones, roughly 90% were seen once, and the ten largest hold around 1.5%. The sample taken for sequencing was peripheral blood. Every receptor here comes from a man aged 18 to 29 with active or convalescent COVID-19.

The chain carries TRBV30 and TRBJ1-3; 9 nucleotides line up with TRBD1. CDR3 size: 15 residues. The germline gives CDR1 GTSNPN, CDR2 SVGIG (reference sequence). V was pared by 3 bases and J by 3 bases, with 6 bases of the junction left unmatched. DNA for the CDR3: TGTGCCTGGAGGCCCTTGACAGGGGGTGGAAACACCATATATTTT. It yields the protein CAWRPLTGGGNTIYF.

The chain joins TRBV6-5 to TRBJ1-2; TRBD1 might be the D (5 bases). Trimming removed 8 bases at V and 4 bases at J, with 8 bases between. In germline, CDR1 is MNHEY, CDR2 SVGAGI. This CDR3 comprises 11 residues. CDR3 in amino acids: CASGGVYGYTF. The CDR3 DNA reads TGTGCCAGCGGAGGGGTCTATGGCTACACCTTC.

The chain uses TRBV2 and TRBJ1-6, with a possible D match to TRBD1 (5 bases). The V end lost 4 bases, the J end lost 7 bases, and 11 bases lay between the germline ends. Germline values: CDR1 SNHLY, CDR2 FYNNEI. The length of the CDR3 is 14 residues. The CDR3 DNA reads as TGTGCCAGCAGTGTGGCCGGGGGAAATTCACCCCTCCACTTT. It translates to CASSVAGGNSPLHF.

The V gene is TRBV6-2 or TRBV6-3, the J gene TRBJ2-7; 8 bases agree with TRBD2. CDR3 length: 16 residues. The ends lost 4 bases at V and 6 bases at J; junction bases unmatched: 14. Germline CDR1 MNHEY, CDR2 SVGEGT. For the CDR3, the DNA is TGTGCCAGCAGTTCCTCACTCCTCTTGACTAGCGCCGAGCAGTACTTC. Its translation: CASSSSLLLTSAEQYF.

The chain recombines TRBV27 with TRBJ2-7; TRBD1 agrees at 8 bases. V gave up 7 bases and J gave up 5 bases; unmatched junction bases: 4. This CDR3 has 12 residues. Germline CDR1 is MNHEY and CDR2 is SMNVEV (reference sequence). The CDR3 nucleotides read TGTGCCAGCAAGACAGGGGCAGACGAGCAGTACTTC. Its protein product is CASKTGADEQYF.

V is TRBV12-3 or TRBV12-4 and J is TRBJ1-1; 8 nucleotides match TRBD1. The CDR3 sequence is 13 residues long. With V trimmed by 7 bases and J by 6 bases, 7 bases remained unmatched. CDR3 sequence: CASTRTGRPEAFF. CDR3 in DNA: TGTGCCAGCACCCGGACAGGGCGCCCTGAAGCTTTCTTT.

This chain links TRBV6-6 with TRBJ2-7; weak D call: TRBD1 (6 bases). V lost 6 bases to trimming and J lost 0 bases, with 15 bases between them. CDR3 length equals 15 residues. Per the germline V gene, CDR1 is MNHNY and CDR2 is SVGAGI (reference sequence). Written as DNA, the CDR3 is TGTGCCAGCAGCTCTTTTGTGGACAGCTCCTACGAGCAGTACTTC. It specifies CASSSFVDSSYEQYF.

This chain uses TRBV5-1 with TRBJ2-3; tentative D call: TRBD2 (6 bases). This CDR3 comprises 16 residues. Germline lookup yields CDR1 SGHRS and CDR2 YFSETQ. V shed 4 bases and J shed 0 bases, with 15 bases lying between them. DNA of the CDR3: TGCGCCAGCAGCCCAGCCGGGAGCCTCAGCACAGATACGCAGTATTTT. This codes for CASSPAGSLSTDTQYF.

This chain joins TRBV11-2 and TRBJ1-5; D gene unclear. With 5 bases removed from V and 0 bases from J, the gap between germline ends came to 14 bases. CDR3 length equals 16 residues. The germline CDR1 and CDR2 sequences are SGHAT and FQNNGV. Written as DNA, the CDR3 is TGTGCCAGCAGCCCGCACCGGTTATATAGCAATCAGCCCCAGCATTTT. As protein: CASSPHRLYSNQPQHF.

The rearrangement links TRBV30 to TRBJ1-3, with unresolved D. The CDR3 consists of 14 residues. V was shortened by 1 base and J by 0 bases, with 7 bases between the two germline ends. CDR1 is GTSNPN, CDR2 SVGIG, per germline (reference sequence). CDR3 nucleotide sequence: TGTGCCTGGAGTGGGGCCTTCTCTGGAAACACCATATATTTT. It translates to CAWSGAFSGNTIYF.

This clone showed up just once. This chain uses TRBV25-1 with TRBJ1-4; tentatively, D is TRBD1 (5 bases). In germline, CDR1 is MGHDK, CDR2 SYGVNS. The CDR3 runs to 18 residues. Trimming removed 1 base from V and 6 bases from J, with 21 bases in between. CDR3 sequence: CASSESPRQSTKDEKLFF. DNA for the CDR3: TGTGCCAGCAGTGAATCTCCCCGACAGTCCACAAAGGATGAAAAACTGTTTTTT. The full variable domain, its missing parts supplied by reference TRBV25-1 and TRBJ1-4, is EADIYQTPRYLVIGTGKKITLECSQTMGHDKMYWYQQDPGMELHLIHYSYGVNSTEKGDLSSESTVSRIRTEHFPLTLESARPSHTSQYLCASSESPRQSTKDEKLFFGSGTQLSVL.

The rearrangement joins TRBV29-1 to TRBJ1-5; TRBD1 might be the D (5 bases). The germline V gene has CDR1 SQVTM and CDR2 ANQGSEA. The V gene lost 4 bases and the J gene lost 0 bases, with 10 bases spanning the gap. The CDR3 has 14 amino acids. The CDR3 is CSVAGGGSNQPQHF. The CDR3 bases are TGCAGCGTTGCGGGGGGTGGTAGCAATCAGCCCCAGCATTTT. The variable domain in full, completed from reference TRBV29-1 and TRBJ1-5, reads SAVISQKPSRDICQRGTSLTIQCQVDSQVTMMFWYRQQPGQSLTLIATANQGSEATYESGFVIDKFPISRPNLTFSTLTVSNMSPEDSSIYLCSVAGGGSNQPQHFGDGTRLSIL.

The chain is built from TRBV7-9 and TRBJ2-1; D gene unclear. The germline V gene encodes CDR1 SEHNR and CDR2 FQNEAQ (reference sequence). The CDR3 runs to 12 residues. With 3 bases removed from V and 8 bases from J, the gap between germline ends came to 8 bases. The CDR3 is CASSLLSDEQFF. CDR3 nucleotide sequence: TGTGCCAGCAGCTTGTTATCTGATGAGCAGTTCTTC.

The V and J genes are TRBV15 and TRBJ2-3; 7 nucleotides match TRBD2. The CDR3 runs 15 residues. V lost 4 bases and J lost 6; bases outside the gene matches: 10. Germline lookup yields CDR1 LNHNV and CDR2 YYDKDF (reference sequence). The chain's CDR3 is CATSMGGSWGDTQYF. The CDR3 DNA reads TGTGCCACCAGCATGGGCGGGAGTTGGGGTGATACGCAGTATTTT.

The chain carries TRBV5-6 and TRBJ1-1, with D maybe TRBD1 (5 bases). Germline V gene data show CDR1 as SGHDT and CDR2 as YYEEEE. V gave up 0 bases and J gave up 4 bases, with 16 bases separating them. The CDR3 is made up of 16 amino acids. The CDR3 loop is CASSLAQLGRLTEAFF. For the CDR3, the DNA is TGTGCCAGCAGCTTGGCGCAGTTGGGGCGCCTCACTGAAGCTTTCTTT.

CDR3 DNA sequence: TGTGCCAGCAGCCCGACAGTAAATTCACCCCTCCACTTT. This codes for CASSPTVNSPLHF. This chain links TRBV3-1 (or the pseudogene TRBV3-2) with TRBJ1-6; a weak D match, TRBD1 (5 bases). Germline V gene data show CDR1 as LGHDT and CDR2 as YNNKEL (reference sequence). The V gene lost 4 bases and the J gene lost 7 bases, with 8 bases spanning the gap. CDR3 length: 13 residues.

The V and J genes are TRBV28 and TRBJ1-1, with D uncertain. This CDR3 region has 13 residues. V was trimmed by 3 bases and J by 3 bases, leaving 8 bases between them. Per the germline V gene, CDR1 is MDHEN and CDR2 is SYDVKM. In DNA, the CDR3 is TGTGCCAGCAGTTTTGGGAGTCACACTGAAGCTTTCTTT. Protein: CASSFGSHTEAFF. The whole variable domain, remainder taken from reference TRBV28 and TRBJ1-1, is DVKVTQSSRYLVKRTGEKVFLECVQDMDHENMFWYRQDPGLGLRLIYFSYDVKMKEKGDIPEGYSVSREKKERFSLILESASTNQTSMYLCASSFGSHTEAFFGQGTRLTVV.

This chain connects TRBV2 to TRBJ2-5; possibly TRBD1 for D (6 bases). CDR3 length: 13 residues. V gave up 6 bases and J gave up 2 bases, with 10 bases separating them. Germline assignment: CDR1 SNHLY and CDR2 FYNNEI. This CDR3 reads CASSGQIQETQYF. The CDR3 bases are TGTGCCAGCAGCGGACAGATTCAAGAGACCCAGTACTTC.

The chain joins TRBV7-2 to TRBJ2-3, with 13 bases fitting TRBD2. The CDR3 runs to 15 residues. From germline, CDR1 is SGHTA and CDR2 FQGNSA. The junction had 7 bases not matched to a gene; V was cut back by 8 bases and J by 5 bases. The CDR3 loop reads CASGMTSGRIDTQYF. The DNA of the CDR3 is TGTGCCAGCGGGATGACTAGCGGGAGGATAGATACGCAGTATTTT. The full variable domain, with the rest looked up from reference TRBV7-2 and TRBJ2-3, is GAGVSQSPSNKVTEKGKDVELRCDPISGHTALYWYRQSLGQGLEFLIYFQGNSAPDKSGLPSDRFSAERTGGSVSTLTIQRTQQEDSAVYLCASGMTSGRIDTQYFGPGTRLTVL.

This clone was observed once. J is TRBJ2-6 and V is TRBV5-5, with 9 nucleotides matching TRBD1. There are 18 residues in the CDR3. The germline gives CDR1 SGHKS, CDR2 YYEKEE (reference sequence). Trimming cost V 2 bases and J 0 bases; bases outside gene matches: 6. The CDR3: CASSLRTGDYSGANVLTF. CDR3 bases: TGTGCCAGCAGCTTACGGACAGGGGACTACTCTGGGGCCAACGTCCTGACTTTC.

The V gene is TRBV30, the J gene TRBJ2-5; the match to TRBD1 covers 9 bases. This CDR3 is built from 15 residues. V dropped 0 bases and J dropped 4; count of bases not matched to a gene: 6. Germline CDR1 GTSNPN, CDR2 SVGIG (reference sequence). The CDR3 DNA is TGTGCCTGGAGTGTACCACAGGGGGCCGGAGAGACCCAGTACTTC. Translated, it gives CAWSVPQGAGETQYF. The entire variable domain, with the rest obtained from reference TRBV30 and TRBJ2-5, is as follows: SQTIHQWPATLVQPVGSPLSLECTVEGTSNPNLYWYRQAAGRGLQLLFYSVGIGQISSEVPQNLSASRPQDRQFILSSKKLLLSDSGFYLCAWSVPQGAGETQYFGPGTRLLVL.

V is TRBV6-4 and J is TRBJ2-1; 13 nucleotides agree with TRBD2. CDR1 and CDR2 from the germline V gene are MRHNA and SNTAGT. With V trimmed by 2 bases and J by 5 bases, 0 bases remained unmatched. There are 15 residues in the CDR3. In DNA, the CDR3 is TGTGCCAGCAGTGACGGGACTAGCGGGAACAATGAGCAGTTCTTC. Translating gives CASSDGTSGNNEQFF.

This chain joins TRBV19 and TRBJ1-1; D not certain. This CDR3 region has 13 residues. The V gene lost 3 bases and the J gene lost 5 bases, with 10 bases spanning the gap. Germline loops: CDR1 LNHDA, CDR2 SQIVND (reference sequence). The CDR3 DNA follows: TGTGCCAGTAGTATGTCCGGAGAGACTGAAGCTTTCTTT. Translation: CASSMSGETEAFF. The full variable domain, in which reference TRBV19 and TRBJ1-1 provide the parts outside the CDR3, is DGGITQSPKYLFRKEGQNVTLSCEQNLNHDAMYWYRQDPGQGLRLIYYSQIVNDFQKGDIAEGYSVSREKKESFPLTVTSAQKNPTAFYLCASSMSGETEAFFGQGTRLTVV.